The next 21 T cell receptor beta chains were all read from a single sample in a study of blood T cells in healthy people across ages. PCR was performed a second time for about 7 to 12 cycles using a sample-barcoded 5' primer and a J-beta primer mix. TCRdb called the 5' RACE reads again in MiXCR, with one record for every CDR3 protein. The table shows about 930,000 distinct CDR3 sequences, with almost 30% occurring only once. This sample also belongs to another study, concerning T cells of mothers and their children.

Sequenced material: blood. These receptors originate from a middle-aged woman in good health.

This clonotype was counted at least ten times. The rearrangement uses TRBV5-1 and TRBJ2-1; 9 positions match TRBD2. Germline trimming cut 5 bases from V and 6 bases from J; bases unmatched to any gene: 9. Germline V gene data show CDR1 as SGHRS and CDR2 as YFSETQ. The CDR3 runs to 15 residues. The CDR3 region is CASSGARGGTNEQFF. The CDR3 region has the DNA TGCGCCAGCAGTGGGGCGCGGGGGGGCACCAATGAGCAGTTCTTC.

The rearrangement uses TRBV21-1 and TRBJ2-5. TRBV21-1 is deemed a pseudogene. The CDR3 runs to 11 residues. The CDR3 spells CASSILGTQYF. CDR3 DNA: TGTGCCAGCAGCATCCTCGGGACCCAGTACTTC.

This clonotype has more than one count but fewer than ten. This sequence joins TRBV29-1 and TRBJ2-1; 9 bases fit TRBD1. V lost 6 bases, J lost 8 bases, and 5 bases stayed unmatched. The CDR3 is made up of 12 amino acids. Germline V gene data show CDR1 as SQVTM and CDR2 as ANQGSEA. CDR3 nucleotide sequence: TGCAGCGTGGGGACAGGGCAAGATGAGCAGTTCTTC. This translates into CSVGTGQDEQFF.

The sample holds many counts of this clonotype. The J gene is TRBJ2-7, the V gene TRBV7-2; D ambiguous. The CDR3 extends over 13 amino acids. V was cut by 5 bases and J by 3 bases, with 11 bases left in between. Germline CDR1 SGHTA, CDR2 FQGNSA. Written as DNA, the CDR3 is TGTGCCAGCAGCGACACACCAGGCTACGAGCAGTACTTC. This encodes CASSDTPGYEQYF.

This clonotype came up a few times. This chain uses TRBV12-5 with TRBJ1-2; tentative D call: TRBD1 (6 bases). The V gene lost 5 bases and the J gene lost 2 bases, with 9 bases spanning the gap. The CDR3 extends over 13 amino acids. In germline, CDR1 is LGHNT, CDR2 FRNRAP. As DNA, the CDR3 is TGTGCTAGTGGTAGCCAGGGGAACTATGGCTACACCTTC. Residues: CASGSQGNYGYTF. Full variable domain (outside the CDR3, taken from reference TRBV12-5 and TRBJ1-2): DARVTQTPRHKVTEMGQEVTMRCQPILGHNTVFWYRQTMMQGLELLAYFRNRAPLDDSGMPKDRFSAEMPDATLATLKIQPSEPRDSAVYFCASGSQGNYGYTFGSGTRLTVV.

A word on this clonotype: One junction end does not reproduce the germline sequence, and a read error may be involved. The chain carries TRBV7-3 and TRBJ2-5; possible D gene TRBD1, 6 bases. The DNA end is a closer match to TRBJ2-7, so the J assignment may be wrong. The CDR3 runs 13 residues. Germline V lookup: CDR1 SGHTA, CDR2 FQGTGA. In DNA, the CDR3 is TGTGCCTGCAGCGTCCAACAGGGCTACGAGCAGTACTTC. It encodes CACSVQQGYEQYF.

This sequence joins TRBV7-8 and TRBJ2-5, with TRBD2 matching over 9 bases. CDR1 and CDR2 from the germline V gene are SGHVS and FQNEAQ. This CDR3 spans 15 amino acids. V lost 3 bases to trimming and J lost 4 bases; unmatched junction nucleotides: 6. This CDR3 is CASSLSRGGRETQYF. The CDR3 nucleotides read TGTGCCAGCAGCTTGTCGCGGGGGGGCAGAGAGACCCAGTACTTC. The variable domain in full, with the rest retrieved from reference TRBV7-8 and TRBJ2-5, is GAGVSQSPRYKVAKRGQDVALRCDPISGHVSLFWYQQALGQGPEFLTYFQNEAQLDKSGLPSDRFFAERPEGSVSTLKIQRTQQEDSAVYLCASSLSRGGRETQYFGPGTRLLVL.

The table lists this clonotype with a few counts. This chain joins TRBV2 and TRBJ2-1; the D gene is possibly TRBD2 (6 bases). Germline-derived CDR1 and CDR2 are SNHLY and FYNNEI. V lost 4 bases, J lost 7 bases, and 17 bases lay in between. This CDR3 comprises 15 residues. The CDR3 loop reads CASSGSGFIGNEQFF. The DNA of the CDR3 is TGTGCCAGCAGTGGTAGCGGATTCATCGGGAATGAGCAGTTCTTC. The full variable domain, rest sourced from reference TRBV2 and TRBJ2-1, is EPEVTQTPSHQVTQMGQEVILRCVPISNHLYFYWYRQILGQKVEFLVSFYNNEISEKSEIFDDQFSVERPDGSNFTLKIRSTKLEDSAMYFCASSGSGFIGNEQFFGPGTRLTVL.

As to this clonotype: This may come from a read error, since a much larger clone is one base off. The CDR3 region is CASEGARYEQYF. As DNA, the CDR3 is TGTGCCAGCGAGGGGGCACGCTACGAGCAGTACTTC. V usage is TRBV3-1 and J usage is TRBJ2-7; 7 bases agree with TRBD1. The CDR3 sequence is 12 residues long. CDR1 and CDR2 from the germline V gene are LGHDT and YNNKEL (reference sequence). V lost 8 bases, J lost 3 bases, and 4 bases stayed unmatched.

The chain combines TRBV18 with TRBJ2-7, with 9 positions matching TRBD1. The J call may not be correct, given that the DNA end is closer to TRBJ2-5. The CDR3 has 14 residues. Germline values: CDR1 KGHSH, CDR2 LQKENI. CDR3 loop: CASSPDRGYETQYF. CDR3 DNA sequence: TGTGCCAGCTCACCGGACAGGGGTTATGAGACCCAGTACTTC.

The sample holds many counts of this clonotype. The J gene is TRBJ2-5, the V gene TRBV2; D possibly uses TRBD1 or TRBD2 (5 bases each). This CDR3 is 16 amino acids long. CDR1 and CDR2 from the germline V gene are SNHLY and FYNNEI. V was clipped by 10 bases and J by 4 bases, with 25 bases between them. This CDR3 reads CATSPGTGGFRETQYF. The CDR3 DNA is TGTGCCACCAGCCCCGGAACAGGAGGATTTCGAGAGACCCAGTACTTC.

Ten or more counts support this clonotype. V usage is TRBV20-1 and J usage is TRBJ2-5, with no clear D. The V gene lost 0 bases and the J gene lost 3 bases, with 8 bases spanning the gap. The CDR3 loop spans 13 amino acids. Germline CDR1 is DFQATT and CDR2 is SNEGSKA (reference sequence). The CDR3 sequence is CSARDWAKETQYF. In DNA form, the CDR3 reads TGCAGTGCTAGAGATTGGGCAAAAGAGACCCAGTACTTC.

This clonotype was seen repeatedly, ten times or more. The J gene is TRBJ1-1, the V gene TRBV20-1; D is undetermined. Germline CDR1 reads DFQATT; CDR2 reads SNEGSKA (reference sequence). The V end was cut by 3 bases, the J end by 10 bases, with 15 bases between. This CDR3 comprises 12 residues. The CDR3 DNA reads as TGCAGTGCTAGCGTAAGGGCCACTATAGCTTTCTTT. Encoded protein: CSASVRATIAFF.

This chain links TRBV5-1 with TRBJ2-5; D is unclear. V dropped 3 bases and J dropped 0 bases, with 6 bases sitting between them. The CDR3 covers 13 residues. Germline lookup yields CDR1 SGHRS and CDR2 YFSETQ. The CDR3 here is CASSSWDQETQYF. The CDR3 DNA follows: TGCGCCAGCAGCTCTTGGGACCAAGAGACCCAGTACTTC.

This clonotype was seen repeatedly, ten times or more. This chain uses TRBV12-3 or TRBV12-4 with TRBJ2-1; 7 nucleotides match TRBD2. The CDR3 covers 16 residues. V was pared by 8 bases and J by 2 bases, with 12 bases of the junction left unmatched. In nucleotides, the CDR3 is TGTGCCAGCGGACCGGGAGGTTCTGTCGCCTACAATGAGCAGTTCTTC. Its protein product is CASGPGGSVAYNEQFF.

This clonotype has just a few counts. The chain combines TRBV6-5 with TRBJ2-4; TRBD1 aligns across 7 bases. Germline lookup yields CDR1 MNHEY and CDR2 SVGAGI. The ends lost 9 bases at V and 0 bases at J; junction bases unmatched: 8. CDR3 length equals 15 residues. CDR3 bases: TGTGCCAGATTAAAGGGGGCCCTAGCCAAAAACATTCAGTACTTC. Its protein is CARLKGALAKNIQYF.

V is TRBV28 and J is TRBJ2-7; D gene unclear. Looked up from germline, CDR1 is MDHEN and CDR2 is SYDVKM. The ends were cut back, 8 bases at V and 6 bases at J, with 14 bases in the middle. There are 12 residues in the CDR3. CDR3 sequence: CASLTSAGEQYF. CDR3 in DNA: TGTGCCAGCCTCACATCCGCCGGCGAGCAGTACTTC.

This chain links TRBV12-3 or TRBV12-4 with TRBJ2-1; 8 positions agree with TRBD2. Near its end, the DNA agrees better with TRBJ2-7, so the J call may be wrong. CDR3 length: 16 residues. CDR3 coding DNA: TGTGCCAGCAGTTTAGGGCAAGCGGGAGCCTACAATGAGCAGTACTTC. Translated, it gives CASSLGQAGAYNEQYF.

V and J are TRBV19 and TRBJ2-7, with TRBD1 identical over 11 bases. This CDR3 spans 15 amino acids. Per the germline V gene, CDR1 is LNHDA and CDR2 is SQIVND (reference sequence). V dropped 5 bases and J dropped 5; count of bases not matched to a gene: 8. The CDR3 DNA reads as TGTGCCAGTAGTCGAGCCAGGACAGGGGGCAACGAGCAGTACTTC. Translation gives CASSRARTGGNEQYF. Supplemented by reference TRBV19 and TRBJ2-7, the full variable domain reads DGGITQSPKYLFRKEGQNVTLSCEQNLNHDAMYWYRQDPGQGLRLIYYSQIVNDFQKGDIAEGYSVSREKKESFPLTVTSAQKNPTAFYLCASSRARTGGNEQYFGPGTRLTVT.

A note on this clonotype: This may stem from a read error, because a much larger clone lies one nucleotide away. The CDR3 nucleotides read TGTGCCAGCAGCCAAGCTACCCACGAGCAGTTCTTC. It codes for CASSQATHEQFF. The chain employs TRBV3-1 and TRBJ2-1, with D unclear. Trimming cost V 1 base and J 10 bases, with 8 bases left between them. Germline CDR1 is LGHDT and CDR2 is YNNKEL (reference sequence). CDR3 length: 12 residues.

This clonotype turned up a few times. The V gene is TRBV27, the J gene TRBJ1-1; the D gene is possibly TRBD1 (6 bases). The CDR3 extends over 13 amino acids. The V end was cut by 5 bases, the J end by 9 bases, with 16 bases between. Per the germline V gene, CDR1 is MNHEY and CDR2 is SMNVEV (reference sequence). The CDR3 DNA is TGTGCCAGCAGTCCATCGAGGGGGTTACAAGCTTTCTTT. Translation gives CASSPSRGLQAFF.